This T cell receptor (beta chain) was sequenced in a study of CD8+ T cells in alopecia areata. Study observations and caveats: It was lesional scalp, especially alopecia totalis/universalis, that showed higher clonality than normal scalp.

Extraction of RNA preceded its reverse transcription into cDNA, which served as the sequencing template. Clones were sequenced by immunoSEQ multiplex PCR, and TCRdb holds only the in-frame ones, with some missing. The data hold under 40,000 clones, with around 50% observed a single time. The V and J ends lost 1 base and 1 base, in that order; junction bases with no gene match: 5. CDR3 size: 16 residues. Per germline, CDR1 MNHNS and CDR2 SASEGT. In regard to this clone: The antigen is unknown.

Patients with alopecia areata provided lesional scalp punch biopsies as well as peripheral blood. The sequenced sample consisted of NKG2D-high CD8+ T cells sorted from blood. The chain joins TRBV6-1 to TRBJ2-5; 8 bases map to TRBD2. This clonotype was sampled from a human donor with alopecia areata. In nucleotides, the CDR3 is TGTGCCAGCAGTGAAGAGGCGGGGGGAGGCCAAGAGACCCAGTACTTC. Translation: CASSEEAGGGQETQYF.